The following is a TCR beta chain sequence with its context. The data stem from a study of blood T cells in healthy people across ages. A J-beta primer mix and a sample-barcoded 5' primer were used in a second PCR of roughly 7 to 12 cycles. TCRdb processed the 5' RACE reads anew with MiXCR; each CDR3 protein has one entry. The table includes 1 million or so distinct CDR3 sequences, almost 25% detected once. The CDR3 runs 16 residues. Germline values: CDR1 LNHNV, CDR2 YYDKDF (reference sequence). V was shortened by 0 bases and J by 2 bases, with 10 bases between the two germline ends. This sample also appeared in a second study, on T cells of mothers and their children. From that report: All extracted RNA went into cDNA synthesis, roughly 1.5 ug per 15 ul. Persisting microchimeric T cell clones went undetected.

The source of this sequence is a girl aged 2-10 years in good health. The chain uses TRBV15 and TRBJ1-4; D call uncertain. The sequencing input was blood. The CDR3 reads CATSRDGRRTNEKLFF. The DNA for the CDR3 is TGTGCCACCAGCAGAGATGGGAGGAGGACTAATGAAAAACTGTTTTTT.